This T cell receptor beta chain appears in the sequencing data of a study of CD8+ T cells in alopecia areata (dated by TCRdb to between 2018 and 2020). Broadly, across the study: Treated patients were enrolled in an open-label pilot trial of oral tofacitinib, 5 to 10 mg twice daily, for moderate-to-severe alopecia areata. Tofacitinib was given for 6 to 18 months, followed by 6 months of follow-up off drug to assess delayed response and recurrence. Scalp clonality was compared across normal scalp (n=4), patchy alopecia areata scalp (n=8), and alopecia totalis/universalis scalp (n=8). TCRbeta CDR3 regions were amplified by immunoSEQ multiplex PCR with 35 Vbeta forward and 13 Jbeta reverse primers. RNA came from the PAXgene miRNA kit for fixed scalp, the miRNeasy kit for PBMCs, and the RNeasy kit for mouse skin. Patients on tofacitinib were biopsied at baseline and after 4 and 24 weeks of treatment, and several of the patients also had a later scalp biopsy. In both human patients and the C3H/HeJ mouse model, the study applied high-throughput TCRbeta sequencing to look at T cell clonal expansion in alopecia areata. On the human side, TCRbeta sequencing was run on scalp tissue and on sorted CD4+ and CD8+ peripheral blood T cells from healthy controls and from alopecia areata patients with either patchy or totalis/universalis disease. For the treated patients, the SALT score, which quantifies what percentage of scalp surface area is affected, served as the measure of disease severity. Broad study findings and their caveats: The treated cohort was small, with a single nonresponder, so links between baseline CD8+ expansion and response need larger studies. Tofacitinib significantly lowered scalp clonality and the number of expanded CD8+ clones among the top 100 scalp clones. Scalp TCR repertoire analysis is complicated because resident alphabeta T cells in normal human skin are also sequenced, whereas mouse skin is dominated by gammadelta T cells. Shared TCR sequences between patients were less evident than in mice, which may be partly attributable to HLA diversity in the patient population. Many expanded lesional clones were found to persist in scalp and blood during tofacitinib treatment, and relapse after treatment cessation may be partly explained by this persistence. Compared with normal scalp, lesional scalp had higher clonality and more expanded CD8+ clones, particularly in alopecia totalis/universalis, a pattern that suggests antigenic drive.

In the paper's terms, the time point label means: 20 to 30 weeks on oral tofacitinib. The treatment or condition label, as the study defines it: oral pan-JAK inhibitor, 5-10 mg twice daily. Peripheral blood and lesional scalp punch biopsies were obtained from patients with alopecia areata. PBMCs were separated by density centrifugation and stained for CD3, CD4 and CD8, after which CD4+ and CD8+ T cells were sorted on a FACSAria. Relative to germline, V is 0 bases shorter and J is 1 base shorter, with 13 bases between their ends. CDR1 and CDR2, looked up from the germline V gene, are SGHRS and YFSETQ. The CDR3 goes from the cysteine to the phenylalanine over 16 residues. Just CDR3 DNA is preserved here, 48 bases in frame from base 1. Turning to this clone: Its antigen is currently not known. No base-level quality is on record; no much larger clone is a single base apart.

The protocol used for the library was the immunoSEQ multiplex PCR assay. For TCR sequencing, RNA was extracted from every sample and reverse transcribed into cDNA to serve as template. First-strand cDNA was synthesized with SuperScript III using a 2:1 mix of oligo-dT and random hexamers. A synthetic immune receptor repertoire was used to gauge amplification bias, and whatever bias remained was removed computationally. The source study handled its data this way. Raw reads were preprocessed to remove errors, and CDR3 was defined according to IMGT conventions as the region from the conserved cysteine to phenylalanine. To get clonality, Shannon entropy was normalized by log2 of the number of productive unique TCRs and the result was subtracted from 1. Whether each scalp clone was CD4 or CD8 was inferred by checking scalp TCRbeta sequences against the CD4 and CD8 repertoires from sorted blood. In TCRdb, the immuneACCESS table is reduced to in-frame sequences with V and J assigned. These tables do not hold every clone; where another copy was compared, an unresolved V gene accounts for under half, and the others remain unexplained. For V, J and clone size, that table is used; D and trimming come from the DNA. This sample has 150,000 to 200,000 clones in its table, and over 55% of those were observed once. The ten largest make up just over 1% of the sample.

The sequence joins TRBV5-1 to TRBJ1-1, with TRBD1 perhaps the D gene, on 6 matching bases. Material: CD4+ T cells sorted from blood, obtained at week 24, from a patient treated with tofacitinib. This clonotype was obtained from a human donor with alopecia areata. The DNA is TGCGCCAGCAGCTTGGCGGGTGGGACAACGAACACTGAAGCTTTCTTT. The encoded protein is CASSLAGGTTNTEAFF.